The sequence of this T cell receptor (beta chain) was determined in a study of early T cells in non-severe SARS-CoV-2 infection. One entry per CDR3 protein, called by TCRdb with MiXCR from the 5' RACE reads. The repertoire holds some 44,000 distinct CDR3 sequences, with about 6% as singletons. Germline V gene lookup returns CDR1 SEHNR and CDR2 FQNEAQ (reference sequence). This CDR3 has 13 amino acids. Between the trimmed V and J ends, which lost 5 bases and 7 bases, there was a span of 15 bases. The input for sequencing was whole blood, taken at baseline. This clonotype was sampled from an adult who was a healthcare worker with PCR-confirmed SARS-CoV-2 infection or an uninfected control (not recorded which). The chain employs TRBV7-9 and TRBJ2-7, with a weak D call TRBD2 (6 bases). Written as DNA, the CDR3 is TGTGCCAGCAGCGCCCGGACTATGGGGGAGCAGTACTTC. Amino acids: CASSARTMGEQYF.